The next 26 T cell receptor beta chains were all read from a single sample in a study of blood T cell repertoires in COVID-19. The method was immunoSEQ multiplex PCR; TCRdb's version includes in-frame clones alone and lacks a portion of them. The sample comprises approximately 270,000 clones, 88% of which are singletons, and just under 6.5% rests with the top ten. Sequences were obtained from peripheral blood. The source of these receptors is a woman in her 30s with COVID-19, enrolled during active disease.

In this sample, this clone turned up a few times. The chain joins TRBV10-3 to TRBJ1-3, with 10 bases matching TRBD1. The CDR3 contains 16 residues. V trimming: 4 bases; J trimming: 3 bases; junction bases outside the gene matches: 6. CDR1 and CDR2 (germline): ENHRY, SYGVKD. In DNA form, the CDR3 reads TGTGCCATCAGTGGACAGGGGGCGACGGTTGGAAACACCATATATTTT. This codes for CAISGQGATVGNTIYF.

The chain couples TRBV5-1 to TRBJ2-3, with D perhaps TRBD1 (5 bases). V lost 0 bases to trimming and J lost 2 bases, with 10 bases between them. This CDR3 spans 15 amino acids. Per germline, CDR1 SGHRS and CDR2 YFSETQ. The CDR3 spells CASSLGQPYTDTQYF. The CDR3 DNA is TGCGCCAGCAGCTTGGGACAGCCCTACACAGATACGCAGTATTTT. Filled out from reference TRBV5-1 and TRBJ2-3, the complete variable domain reads KAGVTQTPRYLIKTRGQQVTLSCSPISGHRSVSWYQQTPGQGLQFLFEYFSETQRNKGNFPGRFSGRQFSNSRSEMNVSTLELGDSALYLCASSLGQPYTDTQYFGPGTRLTVL.

CDR3 sequence reads: CATSPRGENTEAFF. The CDR3 DNA sequence: TGTGCCACCAGCCCCAGGGGCGAAAACACTGAAGCTTTCTTT. J is TRBJ1-1 and V is TRBV15; TRBD1 is a possible D gene (6 bases). Germline V gene lookup returns CDR1 LNHNV and CDR2 YYDKDF (reference sequence). Trimming stripped 5 bases from V and 2 bases from J, with 12 bases between. This CDR3 is built from 14 residues. The whole variable domain, remainder taken from reference TRBV15 and TRBJ1-1, is DAMVIQNPRYQVTQFGKPVTLSCSQTLNHNVMYWYQQKSSQAPKLLFHYYDKDFNNEADTPDNFQSRRPNTSFCFLDIRSPGLGDTAMYLCATSPRGENTEAFFGQGTRLTVV.

The rearrangement joins TRBV19 to TRBJ1-1; tentative D call: TRBD1 (6 bases). The germline CDR1 and CDR2 sequences are LNHDA and SQIVND (reference sequence). The CDR3 runs 17 residues. V lost 5 bases and J lost 3, with 22 bases in between. In DNA form, the CDR3 reads TGTGCCAGTAGTGAACCCTCCTTACAGGGTACTGACACTGAAGCTTTCTTT. Translated, it gives CASSEPSLQGTDTEAFF. The whole variable domain, filled in from reference TRBV19 and TRBJ1-1, reads DGGITQSPKYLFRKEGQNVTLSCEQNLNHDAMYWYRQDPGQGLRLIYYSQIVNDFQKGDIAEGYSVSREKKESFPLTVTSAQKNPTAFYLCASSEPSLQGTDTEAFFGQGTRLTVV.

V gene TRBV2 combines with J gene TRBJ2-1; 8 positions agree with TRBD2. Per the germline V gene, CDR1 is SNHLY and CDR2 is FYNNEI. The CDR3 consists of 18 residues. After removal of 0 bases from V and 10 bases from J, the junction contained 17 bases not matched to a gene. The CDR3 nucleotides are TGTGCCAGCAGTGAAGCTTTGGCCGGGACTAGACGTCTGGAGGAGCAGTTCTTC. It codes for CASSEALAGTRRLEEQFF.

The rearrangement uses TRBV24-1 and TRBJ1-2; 7 nucleotides agree with TRBD1. The germline V gene has CDR1 KGHDR and CDR2 SFDVKD. V lost 5 bases, J lost 4 bases, and 0 bases stayed unmatched. The CDR3 is 12 amino acids. CDR3 sequence reads: CATSGQGYGYTF. In nucleotides, the CDR3 is TGTGCCACCAGTGGACAGGGCTATGGCTACACCTTC.

The rearrangement links TRBV5-5 to TRBJ2-5; TRBD1 matches 10 bases. The CDR3 contains 13 residues. V lost 0 bases and J lost 10; bases outside the gene matches: 3. The V gene's germline CDR1 is SGHKS and CDR2 YYEKEE (reference sequence). The CDR3 here is CASSLGQGAGQYF. The CDR3 nucleotides are TGTGCCAGCAGCTTGGGACAGGGGGCTGGCCAGTACTTC.

The count of this clone is one. The V and J genes are TRBV19 and TRBJ1-5; a possible D gene is TRBD1 (5 bases). The CDR3 runs to 12 residues. Deletions cut 4 bases from V and 4 bases from J, with 5 bases between. Germline CDR1 and CDR2: LNHDA and SQIVND (reference sequence). The CDR3 protein is CASSTGNQPQHF. The CDR3 DNA follows: TGTGCCAGTAGTACAGGGAATCAGCCCCAGCATTTT.

The V call is TRBV19, the J call TRBJ2-2; D uncertain. The germline CDR1 and CDR2 sequences are LNHDA and SQIVND (reference sequence). V was trimmed by 7 bases and J by 1 base, leaving 10 bases between them. This CDR3 is 14 amino acids long. CDR3 coding DNA: TGTGCCAGTAAATTCGGTGTGAACACCGGGGAGCTGTTTTTT. This translates into CASKFGVNTGELFF.

The CDR3 DNA sequence: TGTGCCAGCAGCTCCCGGGCGGGACTGGGGGGCTACACCTTC. Residues: CASSSRAGLGGYTF. This chain joins TRBV11-2 and TRBJ1-2; perhaps TRBD1 as D (5 bases). There are 14 residues in the CDR3. V dropped 4 bases and J dropped 8 bases, with 17 bases sitting between them. Germline V CDR1 and CDR2: SGHAT, FQNNGV. The full variable domain, in which reference TRBV11-2 and TRBJ1-2 provide the parts outside the CDR3, is EAGVAQSPRYKIIEKRQSVAFWCNPISGHATLYWYQQILGQGPKLLIQFQNNGVVDDSQLPKDRFSAERLKGVDSTLKIQPAKLEDSAVYLCASSSRAGLGGYTFGSGTRLTVV.

The chain carries TRBV27 and TRBJ2-3, with a tentative D call TRBD2 (5 bases). In germline, CDR1 is MNHEY, CDR2 SMNVEV (reference sequence). Trimming removed 5 bases from V and 2 bases from J, with 17 bases in between. CDR3 length: 16 amino acids. This CDR3 is CASSARTPWPTDTQYF. DNA of the CDR3: TGTGCCAGCAGTGCCCGGACTCCCTGGCCCACAGATACGCAGTATTTT.

This clone was counted a single time. CDR3 sequence (DNA): TGTGCCAGCAGCAGCAGGGAAGGCACTGAAGCTTTCTTT. Protein: CASSSREGTEAFF. The V and J genes are TRBV7-2 and TRBJ1-1, with a possible D match to TRBD1 (5 bases). Germline V gene sequence: CDR1 SGHTA, CDR2 FQGNSA. CDR3 length equals 13 residues. The V end was cut by 5 bases, the J end by 4 bases, with 11 bases between.

CDR3 sequence (DNA): TGCGCCAGCAGCCACCCCGCCAGGGGAACCGGGGAGCTGTTTTTT. Translating gives CASSHPARGTGELFF. The V gene is TRBV4-1, the J gene TRBJ2-2, with D tentatively TRBD1 (6 bases). The CDR3 totals 15 residues. Trimming removed 3 bases at V and 5 bases at J, with 13 bases between. CDR1 and CDR2 (germline): MGHRA, YSYEKL.

V usage is TRBV5-1 and J usage is TRBJ2-7; D possibly corresponds to TRBD1 (5 bases). CDR1 is SGHRS, CDR2 YFSETQ, per germline. CDR3 length: 14 residues. V dropped 0 bases and J dropped 3 bases, with 10 bases sitting between them. In DNA form, the CDR3 reads TGCGCCAGCAGCTTGGGAGGAGACAGCTACGAGCAGTACTTC. The encoded protein is CASSLGGDSYEQYF. The full variable domain, with the rest looked up from reference TRBV5-1 and TRBJ2-7, is KAGVTQTPRYLIKTRGQQVTLSCSPISGHRSVSWYQQTPGQGLQFLFEYFSETQRNKGNFPGRFSGRQFSNSRSEMNVSTLELGDSALYLCASSLGGDSYEQYFGPGTRLTVT.

The chain joins TRBV6-1 to TRBJ1-5, with a tentative D call TRBD1 (6 bases). CDR3 length equals 15 residues. Deletions cut 2 bases from V and 1 base from J, with 9 bases between. In germline, CDR1 is MNHNS, CDR2 SASEGT. In nucleotides, the CDR3 is TGTGCCAGCAGTGAATGGACAGAGAGCAATCAGCCCCAGCATTTT. Amino acid sequence: CASSEWTESNQPQHF.

The CDR3, as DNA: TGTGCCAGCAGTTACGTCCCAGCGGGAGTACGAGGAGCCGGGGAGCTGTTTTTT. This gives the protein CASSYVPAGVRGAGELFF. The chain links TRBV6-2 or TRBV6-3 to TRBJ2-2; 8 bases match TRBD2. The CDR3 is 18 amino acids. Unmatched junction bases numbered 14, after V lost 2 bases and J lost 6 bases. Germline V gives CDR1 MNHEY, CDR2 SVGEGT.

The CDR3 coding sequence is TGTGCCAGCAGACTAATTCGGCTAGCTGAGTACGAGCAGTACGTC. Translated, it gives CASRLIRLAEYEQYV. The chain employs TRBV6-4 and TRBJ2-7; weak D call: TRBD2 (5 bases). Germline values: CDR1 MRHNA, CDR2 SNTAGT. This CDR3 contains 15 residues. With 6 bases removed from V and 4 bases from J, the gap between germline ends came to 19 bases.

In DNA, the CDR3 is TGTGCCAGCAGAACAGGGGGTTTAGGGAACACTGAAGCTTTCTTT. Residues: CASRTGGLGNTEAFF. The V and J genes are TRBV28 and TRBJ1-1; 8 nucleotides match TRBD1. J was trimmed by 1 base and V by 6 bases; bases with no gene match: 7. CDR1 MDHEN and CDR2 SYDVKM come from the germline V gene. The CDR3 loop spans 15 amino acids.

The V gene is TRBV10-3, the J gene TRBJ1-1; tentatively, D is TRBD1 (6 bases). The CDR3 totals 14 residues. Germline V gives CDR1 ENHRY, CDR2 SYGVKD. The ends were cut back, 10 bases at V and 3 bases at J, with 18 bases in the middle. The CDR3 loop reads CATGGGREDTEAFF. The CDR3 DNA is TGTGCCACCGGGGGGGGCAGGGAGGACACTGAAGCTTTCTTT.

The V gene is TRBV7-2, the J gene TRBJ2-3, with a possible D match to TRBD2 (5 bases). CDR1 is SGHTA, CDR2 FQGNSA, per germline. V was trimmed by 0 bases and J by 6 bases, leaving 10 bases between them. The CDR3 extends over 14 amino acids. DNA of the CDR3: TGTGCCAGCAGCTTAGCGGGAGCTTCCGATACGCAGTATTTT. It translates to CASSLAGASDTQYF.

The chain joins TRBV29-1 to TRBJ2-7, with no clear D. The CDR3 totals 15 residues. Trimming shortened V by 1 base and J by 0 bases, and 13 bases separated the two germline ends. The V gene's germline CDR1 is SQVTM and CDR2 ANQGSEA. CDR3 nucleotide sequence: TGCAGCGTTGAAGCGGCAGCAAGGAGCTCCTACGAGCAGTACTTC. It codes for CSVEAAARSSYEQYF.

The chain has TRBV28 and TRBJ2-3; TRBD2 agrees at 7 bases. Unmatched junction bases numbered 4, after V lost 3 bases and J lost 1 base. Per germline, CDR1 MDHEN and CDR2 SYDVKM. This CDR3 contains 15 residues. CDR3 amino acids: CASSFLAGGTDTQYF. The CDR3 DNA reads TGTGCCAGCAGTTTCCTGGCGGGGGGCACAGATACGCAGTATTTT.

The rearrangement joins TRBV9 to TRBJ2-1, with 13 bases fitting TRBD2. The germline CDR1 and CDR2 sequences are SGDLS and YYNGEE. Trimming took 2 bases from V and 6 from J; bases not matched to a gene: 2. This CDR3 region has 15 residues. CDR3 protein: CASSVTSGRANEQFF. In DNA form, the CDR3 reads TGTGCCAGCAGCGTTACTAGCGGGAGGGCCAATGAGCAGTTCTTC.

In this sample, this clone turned up a few times. V is TRBV6-5 and J is TRBJ1-2; tentatively, D is TRBD1 (5 bases). From germline, CDR1 is MNHEY and CDR2 SVGAGI. The CDR3 contains 14 residues. The V end lost 6 bases, the J end lost 0 bases, and 11 bases lay between the germline ends. In DNA form, the CDR3 reads TGTGCCAGCAGATCGGTAGGGGCTAACTATGGCTACACCTTC. The encoded protein is CASRSVGANYGYTF.

This sequence joins TRBV11-2 and TRBJ2-7; TRBD1 might be the D (6 bases). The CDR3 extends over 14 amino acids. Trimming stripped 6 bases from V and 7 bases from J, with 19 bases between. Germline loops: CDR1 SGHAT, CDR2 FQNNGV. CDR3 nucleotide sequence: TGTGCCAGCAGTTTTTTTGGGGGCAACGATGAGCAGTACTTC. Protein: CASSFFGGNDEQYF.

V is TRBV7-9 and J is TRBJ1-1; TRBD1 is a possible D gene (5 bases). This CDR3 spans 16 amino acids. Germline CDR1 SEHNR, CDR2 FQNEAQ (reference sequence). V lost 6 bases, J lost 3 bases, and 20 bases lay in between. CDR3 region: CASRNRPNQGDTEAFF. CDR3 nucleotides: TGTGCCAGCAGGAACCGCCCTAACCAAGGGGACACTGAAGCTTTCTTT.